This T cell receptor (beta chain) is from a study of T cell repertoires in cytomegalovirus infection. This CDR3 has 15 residues. Germline CDR1 reads LNHDA; CDR2 reads SQIVND (reference sequence). V was shortened by 1 base and J by 2 bases, with 9 bases between the two germline ends. With respect to this clonotype: Its matching antigen is unknown.

TCRdb re-called the reads with MiXCR, one entry per CDR3 protein. Among around 540,000 distinct CDR3 sequences listed, 25% to 35% were seen once. The chain is built from TRBV19 and TRBJ2-1; D ambiguous. The origin of this receptor is a human donor in good health (CMV status not recorded). Some clones in this sample may be carry-over from other donors' samples. Sequenced material: cultured PBMCs, taken from culture after CMV antigen stimulation. For the CDR3, the DNA is TGTGCCAGTAGTATAGTAGGGTCCGCCTACAATGAGCAGTTCTTC. Encoded protein: CASSIVGSAYNEQFF.